This TCR beta chain was recovered during a study of shared clonotypes between healthy human individuals. Study context: Donors had three CD4 naive, three CD4 memory, two CD8 naive and one CD8 memory plate apiece.

The V segment lost 1 base and the J segment 0 bases; nucleotides outside the gene matches: 6. The CDR3 totals 17 residues. CDR1 is LNHDA, CDR2 SQIVND, per germline (reference sequence). Assay: immunoSEQ multiplex PCR; the TCRdb copy retains only in-frame clones and omits some. Of some 2 million clones in the sample, over 85% were seen once. The gene calls are TRBV19 and TRBJ1-3; TRBD1 agrees at 7 bases. The sequence came from a man aged 18 to 30 in good health. The sample taken for sequencing was naive CD4+ T cells sorted from blood. Documented subset: CD45RA+ positively selected. CDR3 nucleotides: TGTGCCAGTAGTATAGTCCGGGACAGCTACTCTGGAAACACCATATATTTT. This codes for CASSIVRDSYSGNTIYF.